These 5 T cell receptor beta chains were sequenced from one sample in a study of technical replicates of blood from several donors. Measured with immunoSEQ multiplex PCR; TCRdb has only the in-frame clones, and not every one. The sample holds 75,000 to 100,000 clones; around 96% are singletons and the top ten take 0.36%. Sequencing was done on a sample of T cells isolated from PBMCs. These receptors were obtained from a human donor in good health.

The chain has TRBV7-2 and TRBJ2-3; D possibly corresponds to TRBD2 (5 bases). V was clipped by 3 bases and J by 1 base, with 11 bases between them. The CDR3 consists of 15 residues. The germline V gene has CDR1 SGHTA and CDR2 FQGNSA. CDR3 residues: CASSLGDFGTDTQYF. In DNA, the CDR3 is TGTGCCAGCAGCTTGGGAGATTTCGGCACAGATACGCAGTATTTT. The variable domain in full, completed from reference TRBV7-2 and TRBJ2-3, reads GAGVSQSPSNKVTEKGKDVELRCDPISGHTALYWYRQSLGQGLEFLIYFQGNSAPDKSGLPSDRFSAERTGGSVSTLTIQRTQQEDSAVYLCASSLGDFGTDTQYFGPGTRLTVL.

V gene TRBV7-3 combines with J gene TRBJ2-2; 11 nucleotides agree with TRBD1. The CDR3 loop spans 15 amino acids. Looked up from germline, CDR1 is SGHTA and CDR2 is FQGTGA. Trimming removed 4 bases from V and 8 bases from J; junction bases left unmatched: 6. The CDR3 bases are TGTGCCAGCAGCTCCGGGACAGGGGGTGTTGGGGAGCTGTTTTTT. It encodes CASSSGTGGVGELFF.

This sequence joins TRBV15 and TRBJ2-7; 7 positions match TRBD1. The CDR3 extends over 16 amino acids. Germline CDR1 and CDR2: LNHNV and YYDKDF (reference sequence). With 1 base clipped from V and 3 bases from J, the junction kept 9 bases outside the gene matches. The CDR3 DNA follows: TGTGCCACCAGCAGAGGATCCGGGACAGCATTCTACGAGCAGTACTTC. This codes for CATSRGSGTAFYEQYF.

This chain uses TRBV30 with TRBJ1-3; D gene uncertain. The CDR3 loop spans 13 amino acids. Germline V gene data show CDR1 as GTSNPN and CDR2 as SVGIG (reference sequence). The V gene lost 3 bases and the J gene lost 0 bases, with 6 bases spanning the gap. CDR3: CAWRVASGNTIYF. The CDR3 DNA reads TGTGCCTGGAGGGTGGCCTCTGGAAACACCATATATTTT.

Note on this clone: The sample carries other DNA sequences with the same CDR3. V gene TRBV29-1 combines with J gene TRBJ2-1, with 10 bases fitting TRBD2. From germline, CDR1 is SQVTM and CDR2 ANQGSEA. After removal of 3 bases from V and 5 bases from J, the junction contained 1 base not matched to a gene. The CDR3 loop spans 13 amino acids. CDR3 region: CSVDLAGDNEQFF. In DNA, the CDR3 is TGCAGCGTTGACCTAGCGGGAGACAATGAGCAGTTCTTC.